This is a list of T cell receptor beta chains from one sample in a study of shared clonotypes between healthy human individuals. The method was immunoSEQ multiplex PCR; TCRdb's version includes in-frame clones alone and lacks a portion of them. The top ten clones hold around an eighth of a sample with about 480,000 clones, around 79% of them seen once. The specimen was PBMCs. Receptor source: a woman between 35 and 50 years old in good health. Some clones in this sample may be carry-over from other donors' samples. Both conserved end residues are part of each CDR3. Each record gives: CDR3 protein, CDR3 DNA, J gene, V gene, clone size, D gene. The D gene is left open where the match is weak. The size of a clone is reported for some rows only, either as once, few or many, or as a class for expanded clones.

CDR3: CASSAGDYEQYF
DNA: TGTGCCAGCAGTGCCGGGGACTACGAGCAGTACTTC
J: TRBJ2-7
V: TRBV2
size: many
D: -

CDR3: CASSFISGTYNEQFF
DNA: TGTGCCAGCAGTTTTATTAGCGGGACCTACAATGAGCAGTTCTTC
J: TRBJ2-1
V: TRBV28
size: once
D: TRBD2

CDR3: CAWSGSRNTEAFF
DNA: TGTGCCTGGAGTGGGTCCAGGAACACTGAAGCTTTCTTT
J: TRBJ1-1
V: TRBV30
size: few
D: -

CDR3: CASSDTHQPQHF
DNA: TGTGCCAGCAGTGATACTCATCAGCCCCAGCATTTT
J: TRBJ1-5
V: TRBV28
size: many
D: -

CDR3: CASGRQDTQYF
DNA: TGTGCCAGCGGCCGACAGGATACGCAGTATTTT
J: TRBJ2-3
V: TRBV7-2
size: -
D: -

CDR3: CAWSVRGRYISGNTIYF
DNA: TGTGCCTGGAGTGTTAGGGGTCGGTATATCTCTGGAAACACCATATATTTT
J: TRBJ1-3
V: TRBV30
size: many
D: -

CDR3: CASSLGTVQYF
DNA: TGTGCCAGCAGCTTAGGCACGGTGCAGTACTTC
J: TRBJ2-7
V: TRBV7-2
size: few
D: -

CDR3: CASIHGTAKLGGYTF
DNA: TGTGCCAGCATCCACGGGACGGCCAAGCTCGGGGGCTACACCTTC
J: TRBJ1-2
V: TRBV28
size: -
D: -

CDR3: CASSFSGTAYQPQHF
DNA: TGCGCCAGCAGCTTCTCAGGGACAGCATATCAGCCCCAGCATTTT
J: TRBJ1-5
V: TRBV5-1
size: -
D: TRBD1

CDR3: CASSPYRDRNQPQHF
DNA: TGTGCCAGCAGCCCGTACAGGGATCGCAATCAGCCCCAGCATTTT
J: TRBJ1-5
V: TRBV27
size: -
D: -

CDR3: CASSVGLDTQYF
DNA: TGTGCCAGCAGCGTTGGGTTAGATACGCAGTATTTT
J: TRBJ2-3
V: TRBV9
size: -
D: -

CDR3: CASSRWGYIGEQFF
DNA: TGTGCCAGCAGCCGCTGGGGGTATATTGGTGAGCAGTTCTTC
J: TRBJ2-1
V: TRBV5-6
size: -
D: -

CDR3: CAISESSGPGNTIYF
DNA: TGTGCCATCAGTGAGTCCTCAGGGCCTGGAAACACCATATATTTT
J: TRBJ1-3
V: TRBV10-3
size: -
D: -

CDR3: CASSAPGQGANEQYF
DNA: TGTGCCAGCAGCGCACCGGGACAGGGTGCTAACGAGCAGTACTTC
J: TRBJ2-7
V: TRBV9
size: -
D: TRBD1

CDR3: CASSLTIGPGQGAKGTTEAFF
DNA: TGTGCCAGCAGCTTAACGATCGGACCGGGACAGGGGGCTAAGGGGACCACTGAAGCTTTCTTT
J: TRBJ1-1
V: TRBV7-3
size: -
D: TRBD1

CDR3: CASSAGTGNYGYTF
DNA: TGTGCCAGCAGCGCCGGGACAGGGAACTATGGCTACACCTTC
J: TRBJ1-2
V: TRBV6-6
size: -
D: TRBD1